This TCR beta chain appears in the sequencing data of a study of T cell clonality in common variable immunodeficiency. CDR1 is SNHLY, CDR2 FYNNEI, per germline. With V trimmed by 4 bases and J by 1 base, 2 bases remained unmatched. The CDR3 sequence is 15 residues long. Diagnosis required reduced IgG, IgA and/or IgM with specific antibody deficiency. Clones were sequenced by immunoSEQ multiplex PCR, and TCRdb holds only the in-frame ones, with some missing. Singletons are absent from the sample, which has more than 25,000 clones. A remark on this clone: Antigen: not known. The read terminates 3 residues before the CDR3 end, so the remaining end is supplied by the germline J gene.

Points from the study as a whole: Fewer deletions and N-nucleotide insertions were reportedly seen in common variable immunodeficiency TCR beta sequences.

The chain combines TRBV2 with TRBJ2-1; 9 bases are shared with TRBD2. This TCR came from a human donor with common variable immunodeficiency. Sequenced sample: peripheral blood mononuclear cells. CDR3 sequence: CASSASGVSYNEQFF. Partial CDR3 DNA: TGTGCCAGCAGTGCTAGCGGGGTGTCCTACAATGAG.